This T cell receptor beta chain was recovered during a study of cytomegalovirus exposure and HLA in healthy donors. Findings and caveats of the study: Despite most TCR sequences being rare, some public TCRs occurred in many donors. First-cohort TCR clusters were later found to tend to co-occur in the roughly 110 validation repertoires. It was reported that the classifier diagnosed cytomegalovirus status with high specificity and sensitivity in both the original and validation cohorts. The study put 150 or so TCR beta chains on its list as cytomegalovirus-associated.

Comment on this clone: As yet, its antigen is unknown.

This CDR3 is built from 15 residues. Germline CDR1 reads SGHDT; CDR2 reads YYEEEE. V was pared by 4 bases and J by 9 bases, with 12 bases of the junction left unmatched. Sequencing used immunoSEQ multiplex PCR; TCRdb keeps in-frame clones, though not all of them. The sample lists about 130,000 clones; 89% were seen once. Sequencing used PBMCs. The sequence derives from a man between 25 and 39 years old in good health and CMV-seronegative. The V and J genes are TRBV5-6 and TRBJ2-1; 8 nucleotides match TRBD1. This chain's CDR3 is CASSPDRGIRLEQFF. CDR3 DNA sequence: TGTGCCAGCAGCCCCGACAGGGGAATCAGGCTTGAGCAGTTCTTC.